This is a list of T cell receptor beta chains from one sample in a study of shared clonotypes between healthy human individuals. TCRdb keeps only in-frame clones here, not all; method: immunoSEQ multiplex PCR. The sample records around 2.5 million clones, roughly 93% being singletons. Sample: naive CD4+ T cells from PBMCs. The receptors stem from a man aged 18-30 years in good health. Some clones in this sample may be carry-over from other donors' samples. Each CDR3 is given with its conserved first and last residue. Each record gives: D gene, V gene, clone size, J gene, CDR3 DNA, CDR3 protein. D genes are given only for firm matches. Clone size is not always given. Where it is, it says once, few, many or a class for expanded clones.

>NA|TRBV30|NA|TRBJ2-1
TGTGCCTTTCAACCTGGGACGCAGTACAATGAGCAGTTCTTC
CAFQPGTQYNEQFF
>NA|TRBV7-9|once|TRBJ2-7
TGTGCCAGCAGCTTACAAGGACAGACCTACGAGCAGTACTTC
CASSLQGQTYEQYF
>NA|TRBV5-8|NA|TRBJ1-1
TGTGCCAGCAGCTTGGATAGGGTTGCTTTCTTT
CASSLDRVAFF
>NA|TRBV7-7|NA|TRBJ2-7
TGTGCCAGCAGCCAGCTCAACGGCTACGAGCAGTACTTC
CASSQLNGYEQYF
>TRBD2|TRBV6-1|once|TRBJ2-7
TGTGCCAGCAGTCTACTGACTAGCGGATCCTACGAGCAGTACTTC
CASSLLTSGSYEQYF
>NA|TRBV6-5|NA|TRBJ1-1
TGTGCCAGCAGTTACTTTGGACGGCCTAGGAACACTGAAGCTTTCTTT
CASSYFGRPRNTEAFF
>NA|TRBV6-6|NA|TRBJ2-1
TGTGCCAGCACCGGGTCCGGGGCTGAGCAGTTCTTC
CASTGSGAEQFF
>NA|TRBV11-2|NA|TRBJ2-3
TGTGCCAGCAGCTTAGCGGGAAACACAGATACGCAGTATTTT
CASSLAGNTDTQYF
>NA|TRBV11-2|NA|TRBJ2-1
TGTGCCAGCAGCTTAGAACCGGCGGGTGAGCAGTTCTTC
CASSLEPAGEQFF
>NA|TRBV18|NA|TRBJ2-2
TGTGCCATGAAAGGACGGTTGAACACCGGGGAGCTGTTTTTT
CAMKGRLNTGELFF